The 8 T cell receptor beta chains given below trace back to one sample, sequenced in a study of OX40 agonist ivuxolimab in advanced cancers. The data were produced by immunoSEQ multiplex PCR, yet TCRdb's version contains in-frame clones alone and is incomplete. The top ten clones hold approximately 5.6% of a sample with 62,000 or so clones, 91% of them seen once. Sequences were derived from CD4+ or CD8+ T cells sorted from blood, sampled in a trial of the OX40 agonist ivuxolimab. The source of these receptors is an adult with an advanced solid tumor such as melanoma, head and neck, liver or kidney cancer.

The chain couples TRBV7-3 to TRBJ2-1; TRBD2 matches at 7 bases. V was clipped by 8 bases and J by 4 bases; unmatched bases: 11. In germline, CDR1 is SGHTA, CDR2 FQGTGA. This CDR3 is built from 15 residues. CDR3 sequence (DNA): TGTGCCAGCTCGAATTTTGCTAGCGGATACAATGAGCAGTTCTTC. Encoded protein: CASSNFASGYNEQFF.

The chain has TRBV30 and TRBJ1-3; D uncertain. Germline assignment: CDR1 GTSNPN and CDR2 SVGIG (reference sequence). The CDR3 is 14 residues long. Trimming took off 0 bases at V and 5 bases at J, with 11 bases between the two ends. CDR3: CAWSVPWQRNTIYF. For the CDR3, the DNA is TGTGCCTGGAGTGTACCTTGGCAAAGAAACACCATATATTTT.

This chain connects TRBV18 to TRBJ2-5; D is uncertain. The germline CDR1 and CDR2 sequences are KGHSH and LQKENI. The CDR3 consists of 13 residues. V lost 4 bases, J lost 3 bases, and 9 bases lay in between. CDR3 nucleotides: TGTGCCAGCTCACTGGATCTAAAAGAGACCCAGTACTTC. As protein: CASSLDLKETQYF. Full variable domain (rest looked up from reference TRBV18 and TRBJ2-5): NAGVMQNPRHLVRRRGQEARLRCSPMKGHSHVYWYRQLPEEGLKFMVYLQKENIIDESGMPKERFSAEFPKEGPSILRIQQVVRGDSAAYFCASSLDLKETQYFGPGTRLLVL.

The J gene is TRBJ1-1, the V gene TRBV30; D is perhaps TRBD1 (6 bases). The CDR3 loop spans 13 amino acids. CDR1 and CDR2 from the germline V gene are GTSNPN and SVGIG (reference sequence). Trimming removed 4 bases from V and 1 base from J, with 10 bases in between. DNA of the CDR3: TGTGCCTGGACCGGACAGCCGAACACTGAAGCTTTCTTT. Translating it yields CAWTGQPNTEAFF.

This clone came up once. The gene calls are TRBV28 and TRBJ1-2; a weak D match, TRBD1 (6 bases). V lost 5 bases and J lost 4, with 17 bases in between. CDR3 length: 15 amino acids. CDR1 MDHEN and CDR2 SYDVKM come from the germline V gene. The CDR3 bases are TGTGCCAGCAGTCCTACAGGGCGCAAGCTCTATGGCTACACCTTC. Amino acid sequence: CASSPTGRKLYGYTF.

The chain has TRBV6-6 and TRBJ1-1, with D unresolved. Trimming removed 6 bases from V and 0 bases from J, with 8 bases in between. Per the germline V gene, CDR1 is MNHNY and CDR2 is SVGAGI (reference sequence). The CDR3 sequence is 13 residues long. The DNA for the CDR3 is TGTGCCAGCAGCCACACCGTGAACACTGAAGCTTTCTTT. As protein: CASSHTVNTEAFF.

The chain is built from TRBV5-4 and TRBJ2-7; tentative D call: TRBD2 (6 bases). The CDR3 length is 17 residues. V was clipped by 4 bases and J by 5 bases, with 25 bases between them. Germline CDR1 and CDR2: SGHNT and YYREEE (reference sequence). The CDR3 loop is CASSPKPGTRVSHEQYF. In DNA, the CDR3 is TGTGCCAGCAGCCCAAAACCCGGGACTCGGGTAAGCCACGAGCAGTACTTC. Combining the CDR3 with reference TRBV5-4 and TRBJ2-7 gives the whole variable domain ETGVTQSPTHLIKTRGQQVTLRCSSQSGHNTVSWYQQALGQGPQFIFQYYREEENGRGNFPPRFSGLQFPNYSSELNVNALELDDSALYLCASSPKPGTRVSHEQYFGPGTRLTVT.

V and J are TRBV30 and TRBJ2-4; D remains ambiguous. This CDR3 is built from 14 residues. The V end was cut by 2 bases, the J end by 0 bases, with 8 bases between. Per the germline V gene, CDR1 is GTSNPN and CDR2 is SVGIG (reference sequence). For the CDR3, the DNA is TGTGCCTGGAGTCTGAAACAAGCCAAAAACATTCAGTACTTC. Translated, it gives CAWSLKQAKNIQYF.